This T cell receptor beta chain was identified in a study of CXCR3-negative and CXCR3-positive naive CD8 T cells. Study observations and caveats: From TRB CDR3 properties, TCR strength was inferred; surface CD5 did not differ between naive subsets. Whereas memory cells differed, naive CXCR3-negative and CXCR3-positive cells shared similar TRBV-TRBJ usage.

On this clonotype itself: Its target is unknown.

Preparation of TRB cDNA libraries relied on 5' RACE carrying UMI labels. TCRdb reanalyzed the 5' RACE reads, giving one entry per CDR3 protein sequence and no DNA. In all, the sample yields around 47,000 distinct CDR3 sequences. Germline loops: CDR1 SGHRS, CDR2 YFSETQ. The CDR3 runs 15 residues. The source material was memory CD8+ T cells from blood. The rearrangement joins TRBV5-1 to TRBJ2-5; the D gene TCRdb calls, TRBD1, cannot be checked with no DNA. This TCR was recovered from a human donor in good health. Some clones in this sample may be carry-over from other donors' samples. CDR3 loop: CASSSDRGRGETQYF.